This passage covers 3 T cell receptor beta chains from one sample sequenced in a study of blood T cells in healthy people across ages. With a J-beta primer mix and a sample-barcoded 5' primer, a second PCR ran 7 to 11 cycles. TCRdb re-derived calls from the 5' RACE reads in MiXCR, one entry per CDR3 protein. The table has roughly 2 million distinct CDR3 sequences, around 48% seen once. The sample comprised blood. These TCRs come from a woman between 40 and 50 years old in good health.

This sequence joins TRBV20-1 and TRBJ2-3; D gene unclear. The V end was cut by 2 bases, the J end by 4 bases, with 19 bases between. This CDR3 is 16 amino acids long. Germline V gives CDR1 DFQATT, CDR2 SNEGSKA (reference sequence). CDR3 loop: CSARKTLGITADTQYF. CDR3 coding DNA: TGCAGTGCTAGAAAGACGTTGGGGATTACTGCAGATACGCAGTATTTT.

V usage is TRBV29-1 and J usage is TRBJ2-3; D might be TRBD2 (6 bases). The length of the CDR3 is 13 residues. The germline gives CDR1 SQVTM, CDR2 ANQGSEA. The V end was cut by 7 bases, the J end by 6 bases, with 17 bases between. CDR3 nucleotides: TGCAGCGCCCTTAGCGGTTCTGTGGATACGCAGTATTTT. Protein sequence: CSALSGSVDTQYF.

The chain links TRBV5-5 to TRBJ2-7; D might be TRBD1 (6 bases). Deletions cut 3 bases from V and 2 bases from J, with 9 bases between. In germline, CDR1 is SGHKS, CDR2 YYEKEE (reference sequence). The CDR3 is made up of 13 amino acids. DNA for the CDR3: TGTGCCAGCAGCTCGAACAGGGCCTACGAGCAGTACTTC. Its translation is CASSSNRAYEQYF.